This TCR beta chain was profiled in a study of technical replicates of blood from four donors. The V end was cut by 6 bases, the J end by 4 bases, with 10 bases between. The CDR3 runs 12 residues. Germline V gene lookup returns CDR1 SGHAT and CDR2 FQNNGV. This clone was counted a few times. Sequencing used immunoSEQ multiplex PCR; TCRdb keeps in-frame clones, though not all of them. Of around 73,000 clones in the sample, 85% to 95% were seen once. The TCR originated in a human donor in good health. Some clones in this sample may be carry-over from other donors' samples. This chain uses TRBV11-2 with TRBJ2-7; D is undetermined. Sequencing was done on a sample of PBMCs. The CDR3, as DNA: TGTGCCAGCAGTTACCTTAGATACGAGCAGTACTTC. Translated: CASSYLRYEQYF.